This T cell receptor (beta chain) derives from a study of circulating CD8 cells and anti-PD-1 response in melanoma. V was pared by 5 bases and J by 1 base, with 11 bases between. The CDR3 extends over 14 amino acids. The germline gives CDR1 SQVTM, CDR2 ANQGSEA. Using 15 ng of total RNA, TCR libraries were made with the QIAseq Immune Repertoire TCR panel. TCRdb re-called the reads through MiXCR, storing one row per CDR3 protein. Among 350 or so distinct CDR3 sequences listed, 5% to 6% were seen once. This clonotype is large. Live CD3+CD8+TCRalphabeta+ cells were sorted into four subsets by PD-1 and/or TIGIT.

This clonotype was sampled from a human donor with melanoma. The specimen was CD8+ T cells from PBMCs, collected at baseline or after one month of anti-PD-1 therapy (not recorded which). The chain is built from TRBV29-1 and TRBJ2-2; D is perhaps TRBD1 (6 bases). CDR3 in DNA: TGCAGCGTTTCCTGGACAGTGAACACCGGGGAGCTGTTTTTT. Translating it yields CSVSWTVNTGELFF.